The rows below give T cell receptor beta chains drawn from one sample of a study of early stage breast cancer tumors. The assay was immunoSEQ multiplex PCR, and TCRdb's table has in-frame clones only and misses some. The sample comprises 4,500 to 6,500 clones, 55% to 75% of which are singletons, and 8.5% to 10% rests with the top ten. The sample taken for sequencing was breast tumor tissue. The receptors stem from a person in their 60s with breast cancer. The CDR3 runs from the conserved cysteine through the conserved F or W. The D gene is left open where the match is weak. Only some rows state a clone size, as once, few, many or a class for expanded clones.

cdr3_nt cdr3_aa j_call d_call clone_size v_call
TGTGCCAGCAGCGTAGATACAGGGGGAACTGGAAACACCATATATTTT CASSVDTGGTGNTIYF TRBJ1-3 TRBD1 NA TRBV9
TGTGCCAGCAGTTTACATCAGCCCCAGCATTTT CASSLHQPQHF TRBJ1-5 NA NA TRBV28
TGTGCCAGCAGCTTCGGGACAGAGTCAAACACTGAAGCTTTCTTT CASSFGTESNTEAFF TRBJ1-1 TRBD1 NA TRBV5-6
TGTGCCAGCAGCTTAGAAGGGACAGGCCTTTACAATGAGCAGTTCTTC CASSLEGTGLYNEQFF TRBJ2-1 TRBD1 once TRBV11-3
TGCGCCAGCAGCCAAGAATTTCCAGGTTATTACGCTGGCTACACCTTC CASSQEFPGYYAGYTF TRBJ1-2 NA few TRBV4-1
TGTGCCAGCAGCCTTGAGAAGGGCTTAGCTGAAGAGACCCAGTACTTC CASSLEKGLAEETQYF TRBJ2-5 NA NA TRBV7-9
TGTGCCAGCAGCTTCTCCGGGACAGGGGGTTTGAACACTGAAGCTTTCTTT CASSFSGTGGLNTEAFF TRBJ1-1 TRBD1 NA TRBV5-5
TGCGCCAGCAGCCAAGATTCCTCCGGGTTTTCCTACGAGCAGTACTTC CASSQDSSGFSYEQYF TRBJ2-7 NA NA TRBV4-1
TGTGCCAGCAGCCGAGCGGAGATCACCGGGGAGCTGTTTTTT CASSRAEITGELFF TRBJ2-2 NA NA TRBV7-2
TGTGCCAGCAGCCTCCCCGGACAGGGCCTATTCTACGAGCAGTACTTC CASSLPGQGLFYEQYF TRBJ2-7 TRBD1 medium-sized TRBV5-5
TGTGCCAGCAGTGAAGTTAGGGCATTATCCTACGAGCAGTACTTC CASSEVRALSYEQYF TRBJ2-7 NA NA TRBV6-1
TGTGCCAGTAGTTCTTCCTACGAGCAGTACTTC CASSSSYEQYF TRBJ2-7 NA NA TRBV19
TGTGCCAGCAGCGTAGGCGGCACAGATACGCAGTATTTT CASSVGGTDTQYF TRBJ2-3 NA NA TRBV9
TGTGCCAGCAGGCCACAGGGAATCACGTATAGCAATCAGCCCCAGCATTTT CASRPQGITYSNQPQHF TRBJ1-5 NA few TRBV27
TGTGCCAGTAAGGGGTCCGTCAGGAACACTGAAGCTTTCTTT CASKGSVRNTEAFF TRBJ1-1 NA few TRBV19
TGTGCCAGCAGCCTACAGGGGGCTTACGAGCAGTACTTC CASSLQGAYEQYF TRBJ2-7 TRBD1 NA TRBV7-6
TGCGCCAGCAGCGAGGGACAGCCTAATCAGCCCCAGCATTTT CASSEGQPNQPQHF TRBJ1-5 TRBD1 NA TRBV5-1
TGCGCCAGCAGAGGGGATTCGCAGCCGAACACTGAAGCTTTCTTT CASRGDSQPNTEAFF TRBJ1-1 NA NA TRBV5-1
TGTGCCAGCAGCTTGGGATCCGGGCATGGCTACACCTTC CASSLGSGHGYTF TRBJ1-2 NA NA TRBV5-4
TGTGCCAGCAAGCTCACCGGACTAGCGGGCGATAAAGAGTACTTC CASKLTGLAGDKEYF TRBJ2-7 TRBD2 NA TRBV6-5
TGCAGCGTTGAGTACCTGCAGGTGGGGGATCCCTTTAACTCTGGAAACACCATATATTTT CSVEYLQVGDPFNSGNTIYF TRBJ1-3 NA once TRBV29-1
TGTGCCAGCAGCCGTACCGGGACAGGACTATACGAGCAGTACTTC CASSRTGTGLYEQYF TRBJ2-7 TRBD1 NA TRBV11-2
TGTGCCAGCAACCGGGACGTCGGGGTTTACGAGCAGTACTTC CASNRDVGVYEQYF TRBJ2-7 NA NA TRBV2
TGTGCCAGCAGCTTAGATTCGGGGGGGACTGAAGCTTTCTTT CASSLDSGGTEAFF TRBJ1-1 NA NA TRBV7-2
TGTGCCAGCAGCTTTGGGGGGACTAATGAAAAACTGTTTTTT CASSFGGTNEKLFF TRBJ1-4 NA NA TRBV7-9
TGTGCCAGCAGCCGAACCGGTGACACCTATAACTATGGCTACACCTTC CASSRTGDTYNYGYTF TRBJ1-2 NA NA TRBV14
TGCAGCGTTGCGTCCGGGACAGGGGGTTTATATGGCTACACCTTC CSVASGTGGLYGYTF TRBJ1-2 TRBD1 NA TRBV29-1
TGCGCCAGCACCCAATATGGGGGTAGTATCACTGAAGCTTTCTTT CASTQYGGSITEAFF TRBJ1-1 NA NA TRBV5-1
TGTGCCAGCAGCTTAGGGGGGAGGAACGAGCAGTACTTC CASSLGGRNEQYF TRBJ2-7 NA NA TRBV7-8
TGTGCCAGCAGCCGCCGGGCGACTAGCGGGATTTACAATGAGCAGTTCTTC CASSRRATSGIYNEQFF TRBJ2-1 TRBD2 large TRBV7-6
TGTGCCAGCAGCCAAGTGGCGGGGGGCACAGATACGCAGTATTTT CASSQVAGGTDTQYF TRBJ2-3 TRBD2 NA TRBV4-2
TGTGCCAGCAGTTACTCAGGGGAATCTGGAAACACCATATATTTT CASSYSGESGNTIYF TRBJ1-3 NA once TRBV6-5
TGTGCCATCAGTGAGTCGGGGACAGGCGGGGGCTACACCTTC CAISESGTGGGYTF TRBJ1-2 TRBD1 few TRBV10-3
TGTGCCAGCATTGACACTCGGACTGGAAACACCATATATTTT CASIDTRTGNTIYF TRBJ1-3 NA few TRBV6-4
TGTGCCAGCAGGCGCGATTATAATTCACCCCTCCACTTT CASRRDYNSPLHF TRBJ1-6 NA NA TRBV6-4
TGTGCCAGCATGCCGGGACAGGGTATGGGGGAGCAGTACTTC CASMPGQGMGEQYF TRBJ2-7 TRBD1 NA TRBV5-4
TGTGCCACCAGCAGAACAATGACTAGCGGCTTCAATGAGCAGTTCTTC CATSRTMTSGFNEQFF TRBJ2-1 TRBD2 NA TRBV15